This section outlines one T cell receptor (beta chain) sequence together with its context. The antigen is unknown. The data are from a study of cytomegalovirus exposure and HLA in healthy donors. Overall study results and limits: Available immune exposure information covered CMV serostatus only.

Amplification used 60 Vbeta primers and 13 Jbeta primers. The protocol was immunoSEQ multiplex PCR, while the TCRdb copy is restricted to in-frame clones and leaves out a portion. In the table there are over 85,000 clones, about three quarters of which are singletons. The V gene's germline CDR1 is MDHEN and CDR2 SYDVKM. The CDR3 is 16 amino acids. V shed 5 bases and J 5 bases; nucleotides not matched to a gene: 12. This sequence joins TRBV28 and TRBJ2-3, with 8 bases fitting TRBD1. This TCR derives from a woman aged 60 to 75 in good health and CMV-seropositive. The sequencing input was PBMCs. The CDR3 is CASSRPGQANKDTQYF. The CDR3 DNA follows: TGTGCCAGCAGTCGACCGGGACAGGCCAATAAAGATACGCAGTATTTT.